This note documents a single T cell receptor beta chain sequence. What it binds is not known. A single base separates this from a much larger clone, so it may be a read error. The conserved phenylalanine or tryptophan is not found at the CDR3 terminus, so this likely reflects a read error. The data stem from a study of post-analysis software for immune sequencing data. Study-level information: Progressive-relapsing, secondary progressive and relapsing-remitting multiple sclerosis were among the disease courses included.

The CDR3 spans 12 residues. The germline V gene has CDR1 WNHNN and CDR2 SYGVQD (reference sequence). V lost 2 bases, J lost 7 bases, and 7 bases lay in between. Points from the study as a whole: Patients had higher frequencies than controls of five TRBV segments, including TRBV5-6, TRBV5-1 and TRBV20-1. Compared against controls, patients with multiple sclerosis displayed significantly lower normalized Chao1 diversity.

Carried by the TCR beta cDNA libraries were unique molecular identifiers. TCRdb called the PCR reads again in MiXCR, with one record for every CDR3 protein. Counted here are about 400,000 distinct CDR3 sequences, approximately 38% occurring once; the ten biggest clones make up 13%. Sequenced: blood. V usage is TRBV10-1 and J usage is TRBJ2-3; D is unresolved. The clonotype originates from a girl between 5 and 17 years old with multiple sclerosis. DNA for the CDR3: TGCGCCAGCAGTGAGAACTCCCATACGCAGTATTGT. It yields the protein CASSENSHTQYC.